This passage covers 24 T cell receptor beta chains from one sample sequenced in a study of blood T cell repertoires in COVID-19. Generated by immunoSEQ multiplex PCR, the TCRdb table keeps only in-frame clones and is missing some. The repertoire has about 250,000 clones, around 88% of them found once; the top ten carry roughly 6.8%. The sequenced material came from peripheral blood. The source of these receptors is a woman younger than 45 with COVID-19, enrolled during active disease.

V and J are TRBV5-8 and TRBJ2-7; 11 nucleotides line up with TRBD1. This CDR3 region has 14 residues. The V gene end was trimmed by 4 bases and the J gene end by 5 bases; junction bases not matched to a gene: 5. Germline assignment: CDR1 SGHTS and CDR2 YDEGEE. Here the CDR3 reads CASSRGQGVNEQYV. The DNA of the CDR3 is TGTGCCAGCAGCCGGGGACAGGGGGTCAACGAGCAGTACGTC.

This chain connects TRBV30 to TRBJ2-5; 9 nucleotides line up with TRBD1. Germline CDR1 reads GTSNPN; CDR2 reads SVGIG (reference sequence). The CDR3 length is 15 residues. With 1 base clipped from V and 4 bases from J, the junction kept 7 bases outside the gene matches. CDR3 bases: TGTGCCTGGAGTGCCTCTCCGGGACAGGGAGAGACCCAGTACTTC. Encoded protein: CAWSASPGQGETQYF.

As concerns this clone: Compared with germline, one end of the junction differs, possibly owing to a read error. This sequence joins TRBV7-7 and TRBJ1-3; 9 bases align to TRBD1. Germline CDR1 reads SSHAT; CDR2 reads FNYEAQ (reference sequence). The CDR3 loop spans 16 amino acids. The CDR3 DNA reads as TGTGCTAGCAGCTTTAAACAGGGGGCTTTTGGAAACACCATATATTTT. It codes for CASSFKQGAFGNTIYF.

The chain employs TRBV19 and TRBJ1-6; D unresolved. The CDR3 is made up of 16 amino acids. CDR1 and CDR2 (germline): LNHDA, SQIVND (reference sequence). V lost 0 bases and J lost 0, with 6 bases in between. The CDR3 loop is CASSIDGVSYNSPLHF. CDR3 nucleotides: TGTGCCAGTAGTATAGACGGGGTCTCCTATAATTCACCCCTCCACTTT. Full variable domain (rest looked up from reference TRBV19 and TRBJ1-6): DGGITQSPKYLFRKEGQNVTLSCEQNLNHDAMYWYRQDPGQGLRLIYYSQIVNDFQKGDIAEGYSVSREKKESFPLTVTSAQKNPTAFYLCASSIDGVSYNSPLHFGNGTRLTVT.

The V gene is TRBV2, the J gene TRBJ1-2; D is unclear. Germline-derived CDR1 and CDR2 are SNHLY and FYNNEI. V dropped 8 bases and J dropped 4 bases, with 11 bases sitting between them. This CDR3 has 12 amino acids. The CDR3 here is CASVMSRYGYTF. The CDR3, as DNA: TGTGCCAGCGTGATGAGTCGCTATGGCTACACCTTC.

The chain has TRBV3-1 (or the pseudogene TRBV3-2) and TRBJ2-3, with D possibly being TRBD1 (5 bases). This CDR3 comprises 11 residues. V was clipped by 1 base and J by 11 bases, with 7 bases between them. From germline, CDR1 is LGHDT and CDR2 YNNKEL (reference sequence). CDR3 sequence reads: CASSQGDRQYF. The CDR3 DNA reads as TGTGCCAGCAGCCAAGGAGACAGGCAGTATTTT.

The CDR3 nucleotides read TGTGCCAGCAGCTTAGGGGGGAGGGACCAGCCCCAGCATTTT. Its translation is CASSLGGRDQPQHF. The chain combines TRBV7-2 with TRBJ1-5; TRBD1 is a possible D gene (5 bases). Deletions cut 1 base from V and 7 bases from J, with 11 bases between. Germline CDR1 is SGHTA and CDR2 is FQGNSA. The CDR3 loop spans 14 amino acids. Complete variable domain (other parts from reference TRBV7-2 and TRBJ1-5): GAGVSQSPSNKVTEKGKDVELRCDPISGHTALYWYRQSLGQGLEFLIYFQGNSAPDKSGLPSDRFSAERTGGSVSTLTIQRTQQEDSAVYLCASSLGGRDQPQHFGDGTRLSIL.

The gene calls are TRBV6-5 and TRBJ2-7; 12 bases fit TRBD1. The junction had 8 bases not matched to a gene; V was cut back by 7 bases and J by 4 bases. This CDR3 has 15 residues. Germline CDR1 is MNHEY and CDR2 is SVGAGI. CDR3 nucleotides: TGTGCCAGCAACCAGGGGACAGGGGGCTTTTACGAGCAGTACTTC. It codes for CASNQGTGGFYEQYF.

This sequence joins TRBV4-2 and TRBJ2-1; the D gene is possibly TRBD1 (5 bases). The germline gives CDR1 LGHNA, CDR2 YNFKEQ. Trimming removed 4 bases from V and 8 bases from J, with 24 bases in between. This CDR3 contains 17 residues. CDR3 region: CASSPSSRGFMADEQFF. For the CDR3, the DNA is TGTGCCAGCAGCCCCAGCAGTAGGGGCTTTATGGCAGATGAGCAGTTCTTC.

The genes are TRBV5-4 and TRBJ2-1; 12 bases are shared with TRBD2. The CDR3 length is 20 residues. CDR1 is SGHNT, CDR2 YYREEE, per germline (reference sequence). Germline trimming cut 4 bases from V and 6 bases from J; bases unmatched to any gene: 20. CDR3 DNA sequence: TGTGCCAGCAGCCTACGGGTGGGTTTGACTAGCGGGAGTATGTCCAATGAGCAGTTCTTC. Translating gives CASSLRVGLTSGSMSNEQFF.

This clone has just a few counts. The chain uses TRBV7-2 and TRBJ1-2; 12 bases match TRBD1. Germline V CDR1 and CDR2: SGHTA, FQGNSA. The CDR3 is 15 residues long. J was trimmed by 14 bases and V by 5 bases; bases with no gene match: 15. The CDR3 region has the DNA TGTGCCAGCAGCCCCCGCCGGGGACAGGGGGCGGAATTGACCTTC. The encoded protein is CASSPRRGQGAELTF.

DNA of the CDR3: TGTGCCAGCAGCCAAGATCCAACTAGCGATGCCGGGGAGCTGTTTTTT. Encoded protein: CASSQDPTSDAGELFF. The chain is built from TRBV14 and TRBJ2-2, with TRBD2 matching over 7 bases. Germline values: CDR1 SGHDN, CDR2 FVKESK. CDR3 length: 16 amino acids. V lost 0 bases and J lost 6; bases outside the gene matches: 7.

The rearrangement joins TRBV24-1 to TRBJ2-1, with 7 bases fitting TRBD1. CDR3 length: 13 residues. The trim removed 6 bases at V and 10 bases at J, leaving 8 bases unmatched. Germline CDR1 KGHDR, CDR2 SFDVKD. CDR3 loop: CATSRRQGAEQFF. The CDR3 nucleotides are TGTGCCACCAGTAGACGACAGGGTGCAGAGCAGTTCTTC.

This chain connects TRBV9 to TRBJ2-1; maybe TRBD2 (6 bases). Germline loops: CDR1 SGDLS, CDR2 YYNGEE. The CDR3 contains 14 residues. V gave up 3 bases and J gave up 6 bases, with 13 bases separating them. For the CDR3, the DNA is TGTGCCAGCAGCGCTCAAGGGAGGTCCAATGAGCAGTTCTTC. It translates to CASSAQGRSNEQFF. The full variable domain, rest sourced from reference TRBV9 and TRBJ2-1, is DSGVTQTPKHLITATGQRVTLRCSPRSGDLSVYWYQQSLDQGLQFLIQYYNGEERAKGNILERFSAQQFPDLHSELNLSSLELGDSALYFCASSAQGRSNEQFFGPGTRLTVL.

The chain uses TRBV21-1 and TRBJ2-1; the table's D gene call, TRBD2, was not cross checked with the DNA. TRBV21-1 corresponds to a pseudogene. The CDR3 is 20 amino acids. The CDR3 protein is CASSKEIRTSGRASYNEQFF. CDR3 coding DNA: TGTGCCAGCAGCAAAGAGATTCGGACTAGCGGGAGGGCTAGCTACAATGAGCAGTTCTTC.

This clone was seen more than once but under ten times. The V gene is TRBV28, the J gene TRBJ1-3; D call uncertain. Germline V gene sequence: CDR1 MDHEN, CDR2 SYDVKM. Trimming took off 2 bases at V and 0 bases at J, with 8 bases between the two ends. The CDR3 spans 15 residues. Here the CDR3 reads CASSLGQSSGNTIYF. CDR3 DNA: TGTGCCAGCAGTTTAGGTCAGTCCTCTGGAAACACCATATATTTT.

The rearrangement links TRBV11-3 to TRBJ2-2; 8 bases are a match to TRBD1. Trimming at V came to 4 bases and at J to 1 base, leaving 8 bases not matched to a gene. Germline V lookup: CDR1 SGHNT, CDR2 YENEEA. The CDR3 contains 17 residues. The CDR3 loop reads CASSSTAGTGNTGELFF. DNA for the CDR3: TGTGCCAGCAGCTCGACGGCCGGGACAGGGAACACCGGGGAGCTGTTTTTT.

The chain carries TRBV5-1 and TRBJ2-1; D is possibly TRBD2 (5 bases). V was cut by 3 bases and J by 7 bases, with 20 bases left in between. CDR3 length: 16 residues. Germline CDR1 SGHRS, CDR2 YFSETQ. The chain's CDR3 is CASSSAPRGTRNEQFF. CDR3 coding DNA: TGCGCCAGCAGCTCGGCCCCCCGGGGTACCAGGAATGAGCAGTTCTTC.

The chain carries TRBV6-5 and TRBJ2-2; 7 bases are a match to TRBD1. CDR1 is MNHEY and CDR2 is SVGAGI in the germline V gene. J lost 0 bases, V lost 10 bases, and 8 bases had no gene match. The CDR3 is made up of 15 amino acids. In nucleotides, the CDR3 is TGTGCCATCGTCAAGGGGGCTGCGAACACCGGGGAGCTGTTTTTT. Translated, it gives CAIVKGAANTGELFF.

The chain uses TRBV23-1 and TRBJ1-6; 7 bases are a match to TRBD1. TRBV23-1 is known as an ORF, though its function is uncertain. With V trimmed by 3 bases and J by 0 bases, 8 bases remained unmatched. CDR3 length equals 18 residues. This CDR3 reads CASSHHLRGCSYNSPLHF. In DNA form, the CDR3 reads TGCGCCAGCAGTCACCACCTCAGGGGGTGCTCCTATAATTCACCCCTCCACTTT.

The J gene is TRBJ2-3, the V gene TRBV6-2 or TRBV6-3; perhaps TRBD2 as D (5 bases). The CDR3 totals 19 residues. CDR1 and CDR2 from the germline V gene are MNHEY and SVGEGT. Between the trimmed V and J ends, which lost 2 bases and 2 bases, there was a span of 23 bases. The CDR3 protein is CASSYDTLSARRSTDTQYF. The CDR3 nucleotides read TGTGCCAGCAGTTACGATACACTTTCGGCTAGGAGGTCCACAGATACGCAGTATTTT.

The count of this clone is one. The chain recombines TRBV5-4 with TRBJ2-5, with a tentative D call TRBD2 (6 bases). V dropped 1 base and J dropped 5 bases, with 12 bases sitting between them. Germline V lookup: CDR1 SGHNT, CDR2 YYREEE (reference sequence). The CDR3 extends over 14 amino acids. CDR3 sequence: CASSLTGVGETQYF. The CDR3 DNA reads TGTGCCAGCAGCTTGACGGGGGTTGGGGAGACCCAGTACTTC.

This sequence joins TRBV7-9 and TRBJ2-5; TRBD1 agrees at 11 bases. The V gene's germline CDR1 is SEHNR and CDR2 FQNEAQ (reference sequence). The V segment lost 5 bases and the J segment 4 bases; nucleotides outside the gene matches: 9. The CDR3 is 16 residues long. CDR3 bases: TGTGCCAGCAGCAACCCCAGGGACAGGGGGTCAGAGACCCAGTACTTC. Translated: CASSNPRDRGSETQYF.

In this sample, this clone turned up once. J is TRBJ2-1 and V is TRBV18, with 12 bases fitting TRBD1. The CDR3 is 18 amino acids. Looked up from germline, CDR1 is KGHSH and CDR2 is LQKENI. With V trimmed by 6 bases and J by 3 bases, 12 bases remained unmatched. CDR3 in DNA: TGTGCCAGCTCTCCGGGACAGGGGGCTAAATGGCGCTACAATGAGCAGTTCTTC. It specifies CASSPGQGAKWRYNEQFF.